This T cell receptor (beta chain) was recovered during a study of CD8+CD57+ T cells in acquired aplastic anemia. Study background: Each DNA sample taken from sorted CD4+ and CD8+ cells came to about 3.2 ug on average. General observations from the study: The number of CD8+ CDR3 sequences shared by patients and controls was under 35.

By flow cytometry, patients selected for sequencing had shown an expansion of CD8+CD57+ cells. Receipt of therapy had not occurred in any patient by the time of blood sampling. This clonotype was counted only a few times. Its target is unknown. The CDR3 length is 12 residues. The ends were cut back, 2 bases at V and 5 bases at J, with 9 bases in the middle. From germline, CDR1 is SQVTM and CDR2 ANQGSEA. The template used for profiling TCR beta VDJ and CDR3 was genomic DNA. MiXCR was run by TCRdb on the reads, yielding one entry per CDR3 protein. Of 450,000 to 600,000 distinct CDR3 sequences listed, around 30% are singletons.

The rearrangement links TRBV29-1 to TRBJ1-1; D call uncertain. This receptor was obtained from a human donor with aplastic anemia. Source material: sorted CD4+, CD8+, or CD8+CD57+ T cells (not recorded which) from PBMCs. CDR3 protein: CSVELGNTEAFF. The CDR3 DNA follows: TGCAGCGTTGAATTGGGAAATACTGAAGCTTTCTTT.